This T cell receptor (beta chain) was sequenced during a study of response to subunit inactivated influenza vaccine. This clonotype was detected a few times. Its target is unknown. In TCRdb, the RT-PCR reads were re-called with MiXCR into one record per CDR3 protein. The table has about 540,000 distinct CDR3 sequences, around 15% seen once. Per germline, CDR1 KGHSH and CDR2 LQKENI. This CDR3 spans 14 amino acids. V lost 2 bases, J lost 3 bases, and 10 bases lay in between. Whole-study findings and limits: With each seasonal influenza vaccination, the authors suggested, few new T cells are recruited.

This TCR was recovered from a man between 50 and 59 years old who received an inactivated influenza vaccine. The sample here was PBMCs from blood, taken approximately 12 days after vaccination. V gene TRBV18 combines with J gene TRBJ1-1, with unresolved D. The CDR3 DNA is TGTGCCAGCTCACCATCCGTGTCGGACACTGAAGCTTTCTTT. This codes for CASSPSVSDTEAFF.